Below, 32 T cell receptor beta chains from the same sample are listed, as sequenced in a study of CD8+ T cells in alopecia areata. cDNA reverse transcribed from extracted RNA served as the sequencing template. TCRdb keeps only in-frame clones here, not all; method: immunoSEQ multiplex PCR. This sample has some 170,000 clones; roughly 63% occur once, and the top ten carry around 1.6%. The starting material was CD4+ T cells sorted from blood, obtained at week 0. These receptors were obtained from a human donor with alopecia areata.

This chain joins TRBV6-5 and TRBJ1-1; D ambiguous. With 6 bases removed from V and 0 bases from J, the gap between germline ends came to 11 bases. Germline lookup yields CDR1 MNHEY and CDR2 SVGAGI. The CDR3 length is 14 residues. As DNA, the CDR3 is TGTGCCAGCAGCTACCGGGTCCTGAACACTGAAGCTTTCTTT. Translation gives CASSYRVLNTEAFF.

This clone was observed a handful of times. V usage is TRBV27 and J usage is TRBJ2-1, with a weak D call TRBD1 (5 bases). Trimming left V 4 bases short and J 11 bases short, with 12 bases between. From germline, CDR1 is MNHEY and CDR2 SMNVEV (reference sequence). The CDR3 runs to 12 residues. This CDR3 is CASSWQGGQQFF. Here the CDR3 DNA reads TGTGCCAGCAGTTGGCAGGGCGGTCAGCAGTTCTTC.

This chain uses TRBV30 with TRBJ2-3; D gene ambiguous. Looked up from germline, CDR1 is GTSNPN and CDR2 is SVGIG (reference sequence). The CDR3 is made up of 13 amino acids. V was trimmed by 2 bases and J by 2 bases, leaving 8 bases between them. CDR3 sequence (DNA): TGTGCCTGGAGTTTTAGCCACACAGATACGCAGTATTTT. It is translated as CAWSFSHTDTQYF. Drawing the rest from reference TRBV30 and TRBJ2-3, the complete variable domain is SQTIHQWPATLVQPVGSPLSLECTVEGTSNPNLYWYRQAAGRGLQLLFYSVGIGQISSEVPQNLSASRPQDRQFILSSKKLLLSDSGFYLCAWSFSHTDTQYFGPGTRLTVL.

This clone was observed a handful of times. The chain links TRBV10-2 to TRBJ2-1; D is possibly TRBD2 (6 bases). V lost 6 bases and J lost 7, with 7 bases in between. The CDR3 spans 11 residues. Germline CDR1 reads WSHSY; CDR2 reads SAAADI. The CDR3 bases are TGCGCCAGCAGCGGAGGGAATGAGCAGTTCTTC. The encoded protein is CASSGGNEQFF.

This clone was detected only once. The chain recombines TRBV19 with TRBJ1-1; the D gene is possibly TRBD1 (5 bases). Trimming took off 4 bases at V and 0 bases at J, with 12 bases between the two ends. The CDR3 spans 15 residues. From germline, CDR1 is LNHDA and CDR2 SQIVND (reference sequence). The CDR3 spells CASSTQQVMNTEAFF. The CDR3 region has the DNA TGTGCCAGTAGTACCCAACAGGTCATGAACACTGAAGCTTTCTTT.

This clone was counted between two and nine times. This chain joins TRBV29-1 and TRBJ2-1, with 11 bases fitting TRBD1. Germline V gene lookup returns CDR1 SQVTM and CDR2 ANQGSEA. This CDR3 has 15 residues. J was trimmed by 6 bases and V by 6 bases; bases with no gene match: 10. The CDR3 coding sequence is TGCAGCGTCGAAAGGATGGACAGGGGGCCCAATGAGCAGTTCTTC. It translates to CSVERMDRGPNEQFF.

This clone was picked up one time. V is TRBV29-1 and J is TRBJ1-1; possibly TRBD1 for D (6 bases). The CDR3 spans 13 residues. Per germline, CDR1 SQVTM and CDR2 ANQGSEA. V was shortened by 5 bases and J by 0 bases, with 10 bases between the two germline ends. DNA of the CDR3: TGCAGCGTTTACGACAGGATGAACACTGAAGCTTTCTTT. As protein: CSVYDRMNTEAFF.

The chain carries TRBV5-1 and TRBJ2-7; D call uncertain. The V gene lost 0 bases and the J gene lost 0 bases, with 7 bases spanning the gap. There are 14 residues in the CDR3. Germline values: CDR1 SGHRS, CDR2 YFSETQ. DNA for the CDR3: TGCGCCAGCAGCTTGGGGTTGAGCTCCTACGAGCAGTACTTC. This encodes CASSLGLSSYEQYF.

This chain's CDR3 is CATSRARGARAYEQYF. The CDR3 nucleotides are TGTGCCACCAGCAGAGCTCGGGGGGCAAGGGCCTACGAGCAGTACTTC. This chain joins TRBV15 and TRBJ2-7; perhaps TRBD2 as D (7 bases). CDR1 and CDR2 (germline): LNHNV, YYDKDF (reference sequence). The CDR3 consists of 16 residues. Trimming took off 1 base at V and 2 bases at J, with 15 bases between the two ends.

This clone has only one observation. The J gene is TRBJ1-6, the V gene TRBV10-3; D remains ambiguous. The germline CDR1 and CDR2 sequences are ENHRY and SYGVKD. Trimming took off 0 bases at V and 14 bases at J, with 8 bases between the two ends. The CDR3 covers 12 residues. The CDR3, as DNA: TGTGCCATCAGTGAGTCTATGGTAGCCCTCCACTTT. Translated, it gives CAISESMVALHF.

This clone was seen a handful of times. The V gene is TRBV19, the J gene TRBJ2-3; D unclear. The germline V and J ends were trimmed by 1 base and 7 bases, with 9 bases remaining between them. Looked up from germline, CDR1 is LNHDA and CDR2 is SQIVND (reference sequence). The CDR3 spans 13 residues. In DNA form, the CDR3 reads TGTGCCAGTAGTATAGTAGAGGCAAATACGCAGTATTTT. It specifies CASSIVEANTQYF.

This clone was seen many times. The chain employs TRBV2 and TRBJ2-3; D is uncertain. CDR1 and CDR2 (germline): SNHLY, FYNNEI. Trimming left V 4 bases short and J 1 base short, with 9 bases between. The CDR3 is 14 amino acids. Here the CDR3 reads CASSGEGGTDTQYF. The CDR3 DNA reads TGTGCCAGCAGTGGGGAAGGAGGCACAGATACGCAGTATTTT. Drawing the rest from reference TRBV2 and TRBJ2-3, the complete variable domain is EPEVTQTPSHQVTQMGQEVILRCVPISNHLYFYWYRQILGQKVEFLVSFYNNEISEKSEIFDDQFSVERPDGSNFTLKIRSTKLEDSAMYFCASSGEGGTDTQYFGPGTRLTVL.

The chain carries TRBV2 and TRBJ2-3; D is perhaps TRBD1 (5 bases). CDR1 is SNHLY and CDR2 is FYNNEI in the germline V gene. V was cut by 4 bases and J by 7 bases, with 9 bases left in between. The CDR3 contains 12 residues. The CDR3 sequence: CASSATEHTQYF. CDR3 in DNA: TGTGCCAGCAGTGCGACAGAACATACGCAGTATTTT.

The chain uses TRBV7-9 and TRBJ2-3, with 7 bases that match TRBD1. The CDR3 length is 16 residues. Trimming took 5 bases from V and 0 from J; bases not matched to a gene: 8. In germline, CDR1 is SEHNR, CDR2 FQNEAQ (reference sequence). CDR3 nucleotides: TGTGCCAGCAGCCTTACAGGGGTGATGAGCACAGATACGCAGTATTTT. This encodes CASSLTGVMSTDTQYF.

The V and J genes are TRBV19 and TRBJ1-5; the D gene is possibly TRBD1 (6 bases). There are 14 residues in the CDR3. Germline CDR1 is LNHDA and CDR2 is SQIVND (reference sequence). The V and J ends lost 3 bases and 6 bases respectively, with 12 bases between them. CDR3 residues: CASSIRQASQPQHF. In DNA, the CDR3 is TGTGCCAGTAGTATTAGACAGGCCTCTCAGCCCCAGCATTTT.

The chain employs TRBV27 and TRBJ1-1; 7 bases map to TRBD1. V shed 4 bases, J shed 5 bases, and the junction held 10 bases outside the gene matches. CDR3 length: 15 amino acids. The germline V gene encodes CDR1 MNHEY and CDR2 SMNVEV (reference sequence). The CDR3 coding sequence is TGTGCCAGCAGTTATCGGCGACAGGGACGGACTGAAGCTTTCTTT. Residues: CASSYRRQGRTEAFF.

The count of this clone is one. The chain couples TRBV29-1 to TRBJ2-5; 9 nucleotides agree with TRBD2. The germline V gene encodes CDR1 SQVTM and CDR2 ANQGSEA. Germline trimming cut 5 bases from V and 3 bases from J; bases unmatched to any gene: 10. This CDR3 is 15 amino acids long. The CDR3 DNA sequence: TGCAGCGTTCAGACCCCGCGACTAGCGGAAGAGACCCAGTACTTC. This sequence encodes CSVQTPRLAEETQYF.

The V gene is TRBV29-1, the J gene TRBJ2-3, with D possibly TRBD2 on 5 matching bases. This CDR3 has 15 residues. Germline CDR1 SQVTM, CDR2 ANQGSEA. The V end was cut by 7 bases, the J end by 1 base, with 18 bases between. The CDR3 sequence: CSGTPPGFGTDTQYF. The DNA of the CDR3 is TGCAGCGGTACCCCACCGGGGTTTGGCACAGATACGCAGTATTTT.

The chain links TRBV11-2 to TRBJ2-6; D unresolved. Germline V CDR1 and CDR2: SGHAT, FQNNGV. The V end was cut by 5 bases, the J end by 2 bases, with 7 bases between. The CDR3 is made up of 14 amino acids. The chain's CDR3 is CASSLRTGANVLTF. For the CDR3, the DNA is TGTGCCAGCAGCCTTCGAACTGGGGCCAACGTCCTGACTTTC.

The rearrangement uses TRBV6-6 and TRBJ2-5; D call uncertain. Deletions cut 1 base from V and 2 bases from J, with 11 bases between. The germline CDR1 and CDR2 sequences are MNHNY and SVGAGI (reference sequence). The CDR3 totals 15 residues. Here the CDR3 DNA reads TGTGCCAGCAGTTACTATTTGCCTCATCAAGAGACCCAGTACTTC. Translation gives CASSYYLPHQETQYF.

V is TRBV20-1 and J is TRBJ1-1; D ambiguous. The CDR3 is 11 amino acids. Germline CDR1 and CDR2: DFQATT and SNEGSKA (reference sequence). V lost 4 bases to trimming and J lost 3 bases, with 6 bases between them. Here the CDR3 reads CSAKTDTEAFF. DNA of the CDR3: TGCAGTGCTAAGACTGACACTGAAGCTTTCTTT.

This sequence joins TRBV30 and TRBJ2-3, with D tentatively TRBD1 (5 bases). Deletions cut 0 bases from V and 5 bases from J, with 9 bases between. CDR3 size: 13 residues. Germline values: CDR1 GTSNPN, CDR2 SVGIG (reference sequence). The CDR3 loop reads CAWSVYQGDTQYF. For the CDR3, the DNA is TGTGCCTGGAGTGTATATCAGGGAGATACGCAGTATTTT.

The V call is TRBV11-3, the J call TRBJ1-1; D might be TRBD1 (5 bases). The CDR3 is 15 residues long. The V gene lost 3 bases and the J gene lost 0 bases, with 11 bases spanning the gap. Germline assignment: CDR1 SGHNT and CDR2 YENEEA. The CDR3 DNA is TGTGCCAGCAGCTTTAACAGGCTAATGAACACTGAAGCTTTCTTT. Translating gives CASSFNRLMNTEAFF.

V usage is TRBV5-4 and J usage is TRBJ1-6, with D perhaps matching TRBD1 (5 bases). Germline CDR1 reads SGHNT; CDR2 reads YYREEE (reference sequence). V dropped 5 bases and J dropped 7 bases, with 10 bases sitting between them. The CDR3 is made up of 13 amino acids. The DNA of the CDR3 is TGTGCCAGCAGGTGGGGCGAGAATTCACCCCTCCACTTT. This translates into CASRWGENSPLHF.

This clone was observed a handful of times. The same CDR3 is also encoded by other DNA sequences in this sample. V usage is TRBV7-2 and J usage is TRBJ2-7; 9 bases are shared with TRBD1. J gave up 3 bases and V 5 bases, and 8 bases lay outside the gene matches. The CDR3 covers 15 residues. CDR1 is SGHTA, CDR2 FQGNSA, per germline. Here the CDR3 reads CASSPTGTGLYEQYF. In DNA, the CDR3 is TGTGCCAGCAGCCCCACCGGGACAGGGCTCTACGAGCAGTACTTC.

This clone was detected a few times. Other DNA sequences within the sample encode an identical CDR3. CDR3 DNA sequence: TGCAGCGTTGGCGACTCCTACGAGCAGTACTTC. It yields the protein CSVGDSYEQYF. The chain employs TRBV29-1 and TRBJ2-7; unclear D gene. V dropped 4 bases and J dropped 0 bases, with 4 bases sitting between them. Per the germline V gene, CDR1 is SQVTM and CDR2 is ANQGSEA. This CDR3 comprises 11 residues.

This clone came up once. The chain joins TRBV7-9 to TRBJ1-2; no definite D call. CDR3 size: 13 residues. Germline V gene data show CDR1 as SEHNR and CDR2 as FQNEAQ (reference sequence). V was clipped by 5 bases and J by 8 bases, with 15 bases between them. The CDR3: CASSHDQRRGYTF. CDR3 nucleotides: TGTGCCAGCAGCCACGACCAACGGAGGGGCTACACCTTC.

There are a few counts of this clone. V is TRBV7-9 and J is TRBJ2-7; the D gene could be TRBD1 or TRBD2 (6 bases each). The CDR3 has 17 residues. V lost 0 bases to trimming and J lost 3 bases, with 18 bases between them. Germline CDR1 is SEHNR and CDR2 is FQNEAQ (reference sequence). The CDR3 region is CASSLAPMGGQSYEQYF. Here the CDR3 DNA reads TGTGCCAGCAGCTTAGCGCCGATGGGGGGCCAGAGCTACGAGCAGTACTTC.

The J gene is TRBJ2-5, the V gene TRBV9; weak D call: TRBD1 (5 bases). V was trimmed by 3 bases and J by 4 bases, leaving 13 bases between them. The CDR3 totals 14 residues. The germline gives CDR1 SGDLS, CDR2 YYNGEE. The CDR3 DNA is TGTGCCAGCAGCGCCTCAGGGATGGGAGAGACCCAGTACTTC. Translated, it gives CASSASGMGETQYF.

The chain is built from TRBV15 and TRBJ2-7; 7 bases agree with TRBD2. The junction had 6 bases not matched to a gene; V was cut back by 5 bases and J by 2 bases. CDR1 is LNHNV, CDR2 YYDKDF, per germline (reference sequence). This CDR3 has 14 residues. CDR3 coding DNA: TGTGCCACCAGCGCCAGCGGGGTAACCTACGAGCAGTACTTC. Translating it yields CATSASGVTYEQYF.

This chain connects TRBV7-2 to TRBJ2-1; TRBD2 matches 7 bases. Trimming removed 5 bases from V and 8 bases from J; junction bases left unmatched: 6. CDR1 and CDR2 from the germline V gene are SGHTA and FQGNSA. CDR3 size: 13 residues. CDR3 sequence (DNA): TGTGCCAGCAGCGGGAGCGGGGTGTATGAGCAGTTCTTC. Protein: CASSGSGVYEQFF. Full variable domain (remainder filled in from reference TRBV7-2 and TRBJ2-1): GAGVSQSPSNKVTEKGKDVELRCDPISGHTALYWYRQSLGQGLEFLIYFQGNSAPDKSGLPSDRFSAERTGGSVSTLTIQRTQQEDSAVYLCASSGSGVYEQFFGPGTRLTVL.

This sequence joins TRBV11-2 and TRBJ1-1; 7 nucleotides agree with TRBD1. The V and J ends lost 7 bases and 6 bases, in that order; junction bases with no gene match: 8. This CDR3 has 13 residues. Germline CDR1 is SGHAT and CDR2 is FQNNGV. This CDR3 is CASKTGAGAEAFF. DNA for the CDR3: TGTGCCAGCAAAACAGGGGCAGGCGCTGAAGCTTTCTTT.